This TCR beta chain was recovered during a study of T cells in Graves' hyperthyroidism and ophthalmopathy. It was RNA transcripts that yielded the amplified TCR beta CDR3 regions. An initial round of RT-PCR targeting the TCR CDR3 relied on the HTBI primer set. In TCRdb, the multiplex PCR reads were re-called with MiXCR into one record per CDR3 protein. This sample has roughly 170,000 distinct CDR3 sequences; 8% to 9.5% occur once, and the top ten carry around 21%. Trimming left V 5 bases short and J 7 bases short, with 11 bases between. The germline gives CDR1 GTSNPN, CDR2 SVGIG (reference sequence). The CDR3 contains 11 residues. This clonotype was counted many times.

The receptor was isolated from a woman in her late teens or twenties with Graves' hyperthyroidism that later progressed to Graves' ophthalmopathy. The rearrangement uses TRBV30 and TRBJ1-1; the D gene is possibly TRBD1 (5 bases). Sequenced input: blood. CDR3 sequence (DNA): TGTGCCTGGGGCCAGGGATATGAAGCTTTCTTT. Its protein is CAWGQGYEAFF.